Following are 29 T cell receptor beta chains from one sample sequenced in a study of T cells in Graves' hyperthyroidism and ophthalmopathy. TCR beta CDR3 regions were amplified from RNA. The TCR CDR3 first-round RT-PCR relied on the HTBI primer set. Using its own MiXCR run on the multiplex PCR reads, TCRdb lists one record per CDR3 protein. The data contain over 550,000 distinct CDR3 sequences, over 15% of them singletons. Source material: blood. The receptors shown here come from a woman younger than 30 with Graves' hyperthyroidism.

The gene calls are TRBV14 and TRBJ2-1, with D unresolved. Trimming left V 2 bases short and J 8 bases short, with 16 bases between. Germline values: CDR1 SGHDN, CDR2 FVKESK. This CDR3 contains 15 residues. Here the CDR3 reads CASSQLVGSLDEQFF. CDR3 in DNA: TGTGCCAGCAGCCAATTGGTAGGATCGCTCGATGAGCAGTTCTTC.

This sequence joins TRBV12-3 or TRBV12-4 and TRBJ2-2; tentatively, D is TRBD2 (6 bases). This CDR3 region has 15 residues. Trimming stripped 7 bases from V and 0 bases from J, with 12 bases between. The CDR3 DNA is TGTGCCAGCAAACCAGCGGGTACGAACACCGGGGAGCTGTTTTTT. It is translated as CASKPAGTNTGELFF.

J is TRBJ2-3 and V is TRBV9; a possible D gene is TRBD2 (5 bases). V lost 0 bases to trimming and J lost 3 bases, with 11 bases between them. CDR1 is SGDLS, CDR2 YYNGEE, per germline. CDR3 length: 15 amino acids. The CDR3 loop reads CASSVEAWETDTQYF. In DNA form, the CDR3 reads TGTGCCAGCAGCGTAGAGGCATGGGAGACAGATACGCAGTATTTT.

This clonotype was counted a few times. This CDR3 is CSAGGERARTDTQYF. Written as DNA, the CDR3 is TGCAGTGCTGGGGGGGAGCGGGCCCGCACAGATACGCAGTATTTT. This chain joins TRBV20-1 and TRBJ2-3; the match to TRBD2 covers 7 bases. The germline V gene encodes CDR1 DFQATT and CDR2 SNEGSKA (reference sequence). V lost 5 bases, J lost 1 base, and 9 bases stayed unmatched. There are 15 residues in the CDR3.

The chain combines TRBV27 with TRBJ1-2; TRBD1 agrees at 9 bases. The trim removed 4 bases at V and 8 bases at J, leaving 11 bases unmatched. Germline values: CDR1 MNHEY, CDR2 SMNVEV (reference sequence). CDR3 length: 15 amino acids. CDR3 in amino acids: CASSSRPDRGGGYTF. As DNA, the CDR3 is TGTGCCAGCAGTTCCCGCCCGGACAGGGGAGGCGGCTACACCTTC.

The genes are TRBV13 and TRBJ1-1, with a tentative D call TRBD1 (5 bases). The CDR3 spans 16 residues. Germline assignment: CDR1 PRHDT and CDR2 FYEKMQ (reference sequence). Trimming cost V 0 bases and J 1 base, with 12 bases left between them. The CDR3 nucleotides are TGTGCCAGCAGCTTAGGGGGAGGGGAGACGAACACTGAAGCTTTCTTT. It codes for CASSLGGGETNTEAFF.

This clonotype was seen only a few times. The chain employs TRBV12-3 or TRBV12-4 and TRBJ2-1; 9 nucleotides match TRBD2. The V and J ends lost 3 bases and 10 bases, in that order; junction bases with no gene match: 7. The CDR3 sequence is 14 residues long. The CDR3: CASSFWREGDEQFF. The CDR3 nucleotides read TGTGCCAGCAGTTTTTGGCGGGAGGGCGACGAGCAGTTCTTC.

J is TRBJ2-1 and V is TRBV11-3; D is perhaps TRBD2 (7 bases). The CDR3 loop spans 15 amino acids. V was trimmed by 1 base and J by 6 bases, leaving 13 bases between them. Germline V gene data show CDR1 as SGHNT and CDR2 as YENEEA. CDR3 sequence (DNA): TGTGCCAGCAGCTTAGGGCGGGCGGGGGCCAATGAGCAGTTCTTC. Translating gives CASSLGRAGANEQFF.

This clonotype was counted many times. This rearrangement joins TRBV11-2 to TRBJ1-1; 9 nucleotides match TRBD1. J lost 5 bases, V lost 5 bases, and 9 bases had no gene match. The CDR3 is made up of 15 amino acids. Germline CDR1 and CDR2: SGHAT and FQNNGV. In DNA form, the CDR3 reads TGTGCCAGCAGCCGACCGGGGACAGGGAAAACTGAAGCTTTCTTT. The encoded protein is CASSRPGTGKTEAFF.

This clonotype was counted only a few times. The J gene is TRBJ1-3, the V gene TRBV6-1, with 7 bases lining up with TRBD1. The V gene end was trimmed by 5 bases and the J gene end by 4 bases; junction bases not matched to a gene: 5. CDR1 is MNHNS and CDR2 is SASEGT in the germline V gene. The CDR3 extends over 14 amino acids. CDR3 region: CASSQDREGNTIYF. The CDR3 DNA reads as TGTGCCAGCAGTCAAGACAGGGAAGGAAACACCATATATTTT.

This clonotype appeared a few times. This chain joins TRBV6-5 and TRBJ1-1; D possibly corresponds to TRBD1 (5 bases). CDR1 is MNHEY, CDR2 SVGAGI, per germline. The CDR3 contains 13 residues. The V end lost 1 base, the J end lost 4 bases, and 7 bases lay between the germline ends. In DNA form, the CDR3 reads TGTGCCAGCAGTTACTTTGGGACCACTGAAGCTTTCTTT. Translating it yields CASSYFGTTEAFF.

The chain links TRBV4-1 to TRBJ2-1; no clear D gene. The CDR3 loop spans 13 amino acids. Trimming cost V 4 bases and J 4 bases, with 8 bases left between them. Germline loops: CDR1 MGHRA, CDR2 YSYEKL. DNA for the CDR3: TGCGCCAGCAGCCTGTGGAAGTACAATGAGCAGTTCTTC. Translating gives CASSLWKYNEQFF.

This clonotype was counted at least ten times. The chain recombines TRBV9 with TRBJ2-7; 7 nucleotides agree with TRBD1. Germline CDR1 SGDLS, CDR2 YYNGEE. There are 15 residues in the CDR3. J gave up 2 bases and V 0 bases, and 5 bases lay outside the gene matches. The CDR3: CASSVGDSFTYEQYF. The CDR3 nucleotides read TGTGCCAGCAGCGTAGGGGACAGTTTTACCTACGAGCAGTACTTC. Full variable domain (outside the CDR3, taken from reference TRBV9 and TRBJ2-7): DSGVTQTPKHLITATGQRVTLRCSPRSGDLSVYWYQQSLDQGLQFLIQYYNGEERAKGNILERFSAQQFPDLHSELNLSSLELGDSALYFCASSVGDSFTYEQYFGPGTRLTVT.

This clonotype was counted between two and nine times. V gene TRBV6-1 combines with J gene TRBJ2-2; weak D call: TRBD1 (5 bases). V was clipped by 5 bases and J by 2 bases, with 15 bases between them. CDR1 and CDR2 (germline): MNHNS, SASEGT. This CDR3 has 16 residues. CDR3 region: CASSWVGPGNTGELFF. CDR3 DNA sequence: TGTGCCAGCAGTTGGGTGGGGCCGGGCAACACCGGGGAGCTGTTTTTT.

This clonotype turned up a few times. Since the CDR3 does not end with the conserved phenylalanine or tryptophan, this likely comes from a read error. The gene calls are TRBV3-1 and TRBJ1-6; D is uncertain. The CDR3 spans 13 residues. Per the germline V gene, CDR1 is LGHDT and CDR2 is YNNKEL (reference sequence). V lost 1 base and J lost 9, with 7 bases in between. The CDR3 sequence is CASSQALSSPLHL. The CDR3, as DNA: TGTGCCAGCAGCCAAGCCCTAAGTTCACCCCTCCACCTT.

This clonotype was counted between two and nine times. The chain uses TRBV28 and TRBJ1-2; D is ambiguous. The germline V and J ends were trimmed by 5 bases and 4 bases, with 17 bases remaining between them. CDR1 and CDR2 (germline): MDHEN, SYDVKM. CDR3 size: 15 residues. The CDR3 loop reads CASSPGGLSVYGYTF. CDR3 nucleotides: TGTGCCAGCAGTCCCGGCGGTTTAAGCGTCTATGGCTACACCTTC.

This clonotype was seen repeatedly, ten times or more. The chain is built from TRBV20-1 and TRBJ2-2; D not certain. CDR1 and CDR2 from the germline V gene are DFQATT and SNEGSKA (reference sequence). Between the trimmed V and J ends, which lost 3 bases and 5 bases, there was a span of 7 bases. This CDR3 contains 12 residues. The CDR3 nucleotides are TGCAGTGCTAGTCTTCTTACCGGGGAGCTGTTTTTT. Encoded protein: CSASLLTGELFF.

Points on this clonotype: Given the absence of the conserved phenylalanine or tryptophan at the CDR3 end, a read error is likely. The DNA is left out, because the CDR3 cannot be placed on it with certainty; the CDR3 is given as TCRdb lists it. The rearrangement joins TRBV7-2 to TRBJ2-1. The CDR3 extends over 8 residues, inclusive of both ends. Germline loops: CDR1 SGHTA, CDR2 FQGNSA. The CDR3 is CASSLTIS.

In this sample, this clonotype turned up many times. The chain combines TRBV3-1 with TRBJ1-6, with a tentative D call TRBD1 (6 bases). V lost 3 bases to trimming and J lost 7 bases, with 16 bases between them. This CDR3 contains 16 residues. Germline V gene lookup returns CDR1 LGHDT and CDR2 YNNKEL (reference sequence). The CDR3 loop is CASSQRQGLGNSPLHF. The CDR3 DNA reads TGTGCCAGCAGCCAGCGTCAGGGGCTCGGGAATTCACCCCTCCACTTT. Complete variable domain (other parts from reference TRBV3-1 and TRBJ1-6): DTAVSQTPKYLVTQMGNDKSIKCEQNLGHDTMYWYKQDSKKFLKIMFSYNNKELIINETVPNRFSPKSPDKAHLNLHINSLELGDSAVYFCASSQRQGLGNSPLHFGNGTRLTVT.

This clonotype was seen a few times. The chain couples TRBV24-1 to TRBJ2-2; 10 nucleotides line up with TRBD1. V lost 3 bases to trimming and J lost 7 bases; unmatched junction nucleotides: 7. CDR3 length: 16 amino acids. Germline V lookup: CDR1 KGHDR, CDR2 SFDVKD. The CDR3: CATSDPTGQGYGELFF. The CDR3 DNA reads as TGTGCCACCAGTGATCCGACGGGACAGGGGTACGGGGAGCTGTTTTTT.

The rearrangement uses TRBV4-1 and TRBJ1-1, with unresolved D. The CDR3 contains 13 residues. Trimming stripped 1 base from V and 6 bases from J, with 9 bases between. From germline, CDR1 is MGHRA and CDR2 YSYEKL. CDR3 nucleotide sequence: TGCGCCAGCAGCCAAGTGGGGTCTCCTGAAGCTTTCTTT. Protein: CASSQVGSPEAFF.

This clonotype was detected ten times or more. The V gene is TRBV24-1, the J gene TRBJ2-5; D could derive from TRBD1 or TRBD2 (5 bases each). Germline loops: CDR1 KGHDR, CDR2 SFDVKD. The CDR3 contains 14 residues. Trimming shortened V by 4 bases and J by 10 bases, and 18 bases separated the two germline ends. For the CDR3, the DNA is TGTGCCACCAGTGAGTCACGGGACCATAGTCGCCAGTACTTC. Translation: CATSESRDHSRQYF.

This chain joins TRBV4-2 and TRBJ2-7, with 9 bases identical to TRBD2. After removal of 3 bases from V and 2 bases from J, the junction contained 14 bases not matched to a gene. CDR1 LGHNA and CDR2 YNFKEQ come from the germline V gene. The CDR3 extends over 18 amino acids. The CDR3 loop reads CASSQTIEIAGDAYEQYF. CDR3 in DNA: TGTGCCAGCAGCCAGACAATCGAAATAGCGGGGGACGCCTACGAGCAGTACTTC.

The V gene is TRBV20-1, the J gene TRBJ2-3; D not certain. Germline CDR1 and CDR2: DFQATT and SNEGSKA (reference sequence). Trimming removed 4 bases from V and 3 bases from J, with 14 bases in between. The CDR3 extends over 14 amino acids. The CDR3 protein is CSAKKGPPTDTQYF. The CDR3 region has the DNA TGCAGTGCTAAAAAAGGCCCTCCAACAGATACGCAGTATTTT.

About this clonotype itself: This may stem from a read error, because a much larger clone lies one nucleotide away. The V and J genes are TRBV13 and TRBJ2-7; TRBD2 matches at 14 bases. CDR3 length: 15 amino acids. CDR1 PRHDT and CDR2 FYEKMQ come from the germline V gene (reference sequence). Here the CDR3 reads CASSLGTSGSYERYF. CDR3 sequence (DNA): TGTGCCAGCAGCCTGGGGACTAGCGGGAGTTACGAGCGGTACTTC.

This chain connects TRBV6-1 to TRBJ2-1; TRBD2 matches at 13 bases. The V segment lost 6 bases and the J segment 1 base; nucleotides outside the gene matches: 3. The CDR3 covers 16 residues. The V gene's germline CDR1 is MNHNS and CDR2 SASEGT. The CDR3 spells CASSEGLAGSYNEQFF. The DNA for the CDR3 is TGTGCCAGCAGCGAGGGACTAGCGGGGTCCTACAATGAGCAGTTCTTC.

The gene calls are TRBV5-6 and TRBJ1-2; D is perhaps TRBD1 (5 bases). Germline V gene data show CDR1 as SGHDT and CDR2 as YYEEEE. There are 15 residues in the CDR3. The ends were cut back, 0 bases at V and 3 bases at J, with 12 bases in the middle. The CDR3 sequence: CASSLALGDHYGYTF. The CDR3 region has the DNA TGTGCCAGCAGCTTGGCCCTAGGGGATCACTATGGCTACACCTTC.

This clonotype has ten or more counts. V usage is TRBV20-1 and J usage is TRBJ2-7; no clear D gene. CDR3 length: 15 residues. Germline CDR1 is DFQATT and CDR2 is SNEGSKA (reference sequence). The germline V and J ends were trimmed by 2 bases and 2 bases, with 16 bases remaining between them. The CDR3 nucleotides are TGCAGTGCTAGAAGTCTGGGTGGCGGTGCCTACGAGCAGTACTTC. Protein sequence: CSARSLGGGAYEQYF.

The sample holds many counts of this clonotype. The chain carries TRBV28 and TRBJ2-6; 7 nucleotides line up with TRBD1. The CDR3 has 15 residues. After removal of 5 bases from V and 3 bases from J, the junction contained 4 bases not matched to a gene. Germline values: CDR1 MDHEN, CDR2 SYDVKM. The CDR3 DNA reads as TGTGCCAGCAGTCCGACAGGGCGTGGGGCCAACGTCCTGACTTTC. This codes for CASSPTGRGANVLTF.